These 7 T cell receptor beta chains were all obtained from the same sample, sequenced in a study of CD8 T cells in ankylosing spondylitis. TCRdb fed the 5' RACE reads into MiXCR, producing one record per CDR3 protein. The sample includes 210,000 or so distinct CDR3 sequences, around 8% of them seen just once. The sequencing input was blood, either unsorted or a sorted T cell fraction (not recorded which). Receptors were obtained from a female donor with ankylosing spondylitis or in good health (not recorded which).

There are many counts of this clonotype. This chain links TRBV6-2 or TRBV6-3 with TRBJ1-2; D gene unclear. The germline V and J ends were trimmed by 5 bases and 5 bases, with 12 bases remaining between them. CDR1 is MNHEY, CDR2 SVGEGT, per germline. The CDR3 consists of 13 residues. The CDR3 here is CASSPGRSYGYTF. CDR3 sequence (DNA): TGTGCCAGCAGTCCCGGACGGTCTTATGGCTACACCTTC.

This clonotype was counted many times. The genes are TRBV11-2 and TRBJ2-7, with unresolved D. The CDR3 sequence is 13 residues long. Between the trimmed V and J ends, which lost 2 bases and 2 bases, there was a span of 7 bases. The V gene's germline CDR1 is SGHAT and CDR2 FQNNGV. The CDR3 sequence is CASSLNLPYEQYF. The CDR3 nucleotides are TGTGCCAGCAGCTTAAACCTCCCCTACGAGCAGTACTTC.

This clonotype was recorded many times. The rearrangement links TRBV20-1 to TRBJ2-3; no clear D gene. CDR3 length: 15 amino acids. V lost 3 bases, J lost 0 bases, and 13 bases lay in between. CDR1 is DFQATT, CDR2 SNEGSKA, per germline (reference sequence). CDR3 sequence: CSARPATPSTDTQYF. As DNA, the CDR3 is TGCAGTGCTAGGCCCGCTACCCCTAGCACAGATACGCAGTATTTT.

This clonotype has more than one count but fewer than ten. This chain connects TRBV6-2 or TRBV6-3 to TRBJ2-2; D ambiguous. Germline assignment: CDR1 MNHEY and CDR2 SVGEGT. The CDR3 sequence is 14 residues long. V gave up 5 bases and J gave up 5 bases, with 12 bases separating them. CDR3 sequence reads: CASSRVSRTGELFF. In DNA, the CDR3 is TGTGCCAGCAGTCGTGTTTCTCGGACCGGGGAGCTGTTTTTT.

This clonotype was seen more than once but under ten times. The chain combines TRBV5-1 with TRBJ1-2; D unclear. Trimming stripped 7 bases from V and 7 bases from J, with 20 bases between. The CDR3 runs 14 residues. Per the germline V gene, CDR1 is SGHRS and CDR2 is YFSETQ. This CDR3 reads CASSPAGNGGGYTF. CDR3 in DNA: TGCGCCAGCTCCCCGGCGGGGAATGGTGGTGGCTACACCTTC.

Ten or more counts support this clonotype. This chain joins TRBV12-3 or TRBV12-4 and TRBJ2-7; no reliable D call. Trimming stripped 6 bases from V and 2 bases from J, with 5 bases between. This CDR3 is 11 amino acids long. This CDR3 reads CASSYTYEQYF. The CDR3 DNA is TGTGCCAGCAGCTATACCTACGAGCAGTACTTC.

This clonotype was picked up many times. The genes are TRBV12-5 and TRBJ1-2, with no clear D. Looked up from germline, CDR1 is LGHNT and CDR2 is FRNRAP. Trimming removed 6 bases from V and 4 bases from J, with 9 bases in between. This CDR3 has 12 amino acids. CDR3 sequence reads: CASGGSGYGYTF. The CDR3 DNA reads as TGTGCTAGTGGAGGGTCTGGCTATGGCTACACCTTC.